The T cell receptor beta chain described here comes from a study of T cells in Graves' hyperthyroidism and ophthalmopathy. This clonotype was recorded many times. The CDR3 length is 14 residues. Losses at the gene ends were 4 bases for V and 4 bases for J; bases not matched to a gene: 6. Germline values: CDR1 SGHRS, CDR2 YFSETQ. TCR beta CDR3 regions were amplified from RNA. First-round RT-PCR targeting the TCR CDR3 was performed with the HTBI primer set. TCRdb processed the multiplex PCR reads anew with MiXCR; each CDR3 protein has one entry. This table has tens of thousands of distinct CDR3 sequences, less than 60% appearing once.

The sample was blood. The chain combines TRBV5-1 with TRBJ2-7, with 9 nucleotides matching TRBD1. The sequence was collected from a woman aged 50 to 60 with Graves' ophthalmopathy. CDR3 amino acids: CASSDDRGGYEQYF. CDR3 coding DNA: TGCGCCAGCAGCGACGACAGGGGGGGTTACGAGCAGTACTTC.